One and the same sample provided the 25 T cell receptor beta chains below, sequenced in a study of cytomegalovirus exposure and HLA in healthy donors. The assay was immunoSEQ multiplex PCR, and TCRdb's table has in-frame clones only and misses some. The sample has tens of thousands of clones; just over 90% are singletons. Specimen: PBMCs. Source of these receptors: a man aged 18-30 years in good health and CMV-seronegative.

The rearrangement uses TRBV7-3 and TRBJ2-1, with 13 bases matching TRBD2. V lost 4 bases and J lost 2; bases outside the gene matches: 2. Germline lookup yields CDR1 SGHTA and CDR2 FQGTGA. The CDR3 is 16 residues long. The CDR3 coding sequence is TGTGCCAGCAGCTGGGGACTAGCGGGAACCTACAATGAGCAGTTCTTC. Translation gives CASSWGLAGTYNEQFF.

V and J are TRBV5-6 and TRBJ2-3; D uncertain. The CDR3 length is 13 residues. With 7 bases removed from V and 1 base from J, the gap between germline ends came to 10 bases. Germline CDR1 is SGHDT and CDR2 is YYEEEE. CDR3 in amino acids: CASLPQGTDTQYF. The CDR3 region has the DNA TGTGCCAGCCTGCCCCAGGGCACAGATACGCAGTATTTT.

The V and J genes are TRBV28 and TRBJ2-2, with unresolved D. This CDR3 region has 16 residues. Looked up from germline, CDR1 is MDHEN and CDR2 is SYDVKM. Trimming cost V 5 bases and J 1 base, with 14 bases left between them. CDR3 residues: CASSNTDDMNTGELFF. DNA of the CDR3: TGTGCCAGCAGTAACACCGATGACATGAACACCGGGGAGCTGTTTTTT.

The V and J genes are TRBV19 and TRBJ2-3, with TRBD2 as a possible D gene (6 bases). The CDR3 has 14 residues. The V end was cut by 3 bases, the J end by 0 bases, with 7 bases between. Per germline, CDR1 LNHDA and CDR2 SQIVND (reference sequence). CDR3 DNA: TGTGCCAGTAGTATGCGGGATAGCACAGATACGCAGTATTTT. This encodes CASSMRDSTDTQYF.

The genes are TRBV2 and TRBJ2-1; D unresolved. The CDR3 contains 10 residues. The germline V gene has CDR1 SNHLY and CDR2 FYNNEI. V lost 10 bases to trimming and J lost 7 bases, with 8 bases between them. The CDR3 is CATRRNEQFF. DNA of the CDR3: TGTGCCACCAGGCGGAATGAGCAGTTCTTC.

This chain uses TRBV9 with TRBJ2-7; 7 bases fit TRBD2. The CDR3 is 14 residues long. After removal of 0 bases from V and 7 bases from J, the junction contained 7 bases not matched to a gene. The germline CDR1 and CDR2 sequences are SGDLS and YYNGEE. The CDR3 here is CASSVVGGSGEQYF. Here the CDR3 DNA reads TGTGCCAGCAGCGTAGTCGGGGGGAGCGGGGAGCAGTACTTC. Full variable domain (outside the CDR3, taken from reference TRBV9 and TRBJ2-7): DSGVTQTPKHLITATGQRVTLRCSPRSGDLSVYWYQQSLDQGLQFLIQYYNGEERAKGNILERFSAQQFPDLHSELNLSSLELGDSALYFCASSVVGGSGEQYFGPGTRLTVT.

The chain has TRBV4-3 and TRBJ2-1, with 10 bases matching TRBD2. The CDR3 contains 17 residues. The V and J ends lost 0 bases and 9 bases, in that order; junction bases with no gene match: 11. Germline values: CDR1 LGHNA, CDR2 YSLEER. The CDR3 nucleotides are TGCGCCAGCAGCCAAGATAAAAGCGGGAGGGCCTCTAGTGAGCAGTTCTTC. It is translated as CASSQDKSGRASSEQFF.

V is TRBV18 and J is TRBJ2-7; 8 bases fit TRBD1. In germline, CDR1 is KGHSH, CDR2 LQKENI. The CDR3 is 14 amino acids. The V gene end was trimmed by 5 bases and the J gene end by 2 bases; junction bases not matched to a gene: 5. CDR3 coding DNA: TGTGCCAGCTCAACCACAGGGGGGACCTACGAGCAGTACTTC. Translated: CASSTTGGTYEQYF.

V gene TRBV7-2 combines with J gene TRBJ2-2; TRBD2 matches 7 bases. V shed 1 base and J 5 bases; nucleotides not matched to a gene: 4. Germline V CDR1 and CDR2: SGHTA, FQGNSA. The CDR3 spans 15 residues. The CDR3 coding sequence is TGTGCCAGCAGCTTAGAAGGCGGGAGTACCGGGGAGCTGTTTTTT. Its protein product is CASSLEGGSTGELFF.

The chain links TRBV20-1 to TRBJ1-5; 7 nucleotides agree with TRBD1. Germline assignment: CDR1 DFQATT and CDR2 SNEGSKA (reference sequence). V dropped 6 bases and J dropped 12; count of bases not matched to a gene: 8. This CDR3 has 11 residues. The DNA of the CDR3 is TGCAGTGCCCCAGACAGGGACCGCCAGCATTTT. It is translated as CSAPDRDRQHF.

As concerns this clone: The junction departs from germline at one end; a sequencing error may be responsible. The J gene is TRBJ2-3, the V gene TRBV11-3, with D possibly matching TRBD1 (5 bases). The germline V gene has CDR1 SGHNT and CDR2 YENEEA. The CDR3 runs to 14 residues. The CDR3 bases are TGTGCCAGCAGCCTAGAAGAAGGGGCAGATACGCAGTATTTT. Translating it yields CASSLEEGADTQYF. Full variable domain (remainder filled in from reference TRBV11-3 and TRBJ2-3): EAGVVQSPRYKIIEKKQPVAFWCNPISGHNTLYWYLQNLGQGPELLIRYENEEAVDDSQLPKDRFSAERLKGVDSTLKIQPAELGDSAVYLCASSLEEGADTQYFGPGTRLTVL.

The chain combines TRBV10-3 with TRBJ2-7; TRBD1 matches at 8 bases. This CDR3 spans 13 amino acids. Germline V gene sequence: CDR1 ENHRY, CDR2 SYGVKD. Losses at the gene ends were 4 bases for V and 5 bases for J; bases not matched to a gene: 4. CDR3 region: CAISADRDDEQYF. The CDR3 nucleotides read TGTGCCATCAGTGCGGACAGGGACGACGAGCAGTACTTC.

The chain combines TRBV10-3 with TRBJ2-1; a weak D match, TRBD2 (6 bases). With 7 bases removed from V and 7 bases from J, the gap between germline ends came to 14 bases. CDR1 is ENHRY and CDR2 is SYGVKD in the germline V gene. The CDR3 extends over 13 amino acids. CDR3: CAIMDGSGNEQFF. The CDR3 nucleotides are TGTGCCATCATGGACGGGAGCGGAAATGAGCAGTTCTTC.

Details on this clone: The junction departs from the called germline gene at one end, perhaps through a read error. The chain is built from TRBV5-6 and TRBJ1-2; TRBD1 matches 12 bases. Germline CDR1 SGHDT, CDR2 YYEEEE. CDR3 size: 14 residues. The CDR3 protein is CVSSLGQGARGYTF. CDR3 DNA sequence: TGTGTCAGCAGCTTGGGACAGGGGGCGCGTGGCTACACCTTC.

The chain recombines TRBV7-3 with TRBJ1-1; the D is unclear. The CDR3 totals 16 residues. Per the germline V gene, CDR1 is SGHTA and CDR2 is FQGTGA. V gave up 1 base and J gave up 4 bases, with 16 bases separating them. This CDR3 is CASSLNPGRTTTEAFF. The DNA of the CDR3 is TGTGCCAGCAGCTTAAACCCCGGGCGGACTACCACTGAAGCTTTCTTT. Drawing the rest from reference TRBV7-3 and TRBJ1-1, the complete variable domain is GAGVSQTPSNKVTEKGKYVELRCDPISGHTALYWYRQSLGQGPEFLIYFQGTGAADDSGLPNDRFFAVRPEGSVSTLKIQRTERGDSAVYLCASSLNPGRTTTEAFFGQGTRLTVV.

The chain recombines TRBV7-2 with TRBJ1-1; 7 nucleotides agree with TRBD1. Germline values: CDR1 SGHTA, CDR2 FQGNSA. The trim removed 10 bases at V and 3 bases at J, leaving 5 bases unmatched. The CDR3 is 12 amino acids. CDR3 DNA: TGTGCCACCGACAGGGCGGACACTGAAGCTTTCTTT. Translating gives CATDRADTEAFF.

The rearrangement joins TRBV9 to TRBJ1-3; 7 bases are a match to TRBD1. Germline V CDR1 and CDR2: SGDLS, YYNGEE. Germline trimming cut 3 bases from V and 0 bases from J; bases unmatched to any gene: 3. The CDR3 consists of 15 residues. CDR3 protein: CASSADRVSGNTIYF. The CDR3, as DNA: TGTGCCAGCAGCGCAGACAGGGTCTCTGGAAACACCATATATTTT.

The chain joins TRBV5-5 to TRBJ2-1, with TRBD2 as a possible D gene (6 bases). With 4 bases removed from V and 6 bases from J, the gap between germline ends came to 8 bases. The CDR3 length is 12 residues. Germline CDR1 and CDR2: SGHKS and YYEKEE (reference sequence). CDR3: CASSPTSNEQFF. The CDR3 coding sequence is TGTGCCAGCAGCCCGACTAGCAATGAGCAGTTCTTC.

V gene TRBV5-6 combines with J gene TRBJ2-3; possible D gene TRBD1, 6 bases. The germline gives CDR1 SGHDT, CDR2 YYEEEE. Deletions cut 1 base from V and 1 base from J, with 13 bases between. There are 16 residues in the CDR3. The CDR3 DNA reads TGTGCCAGCAGCTTGTATCAGGGGAGAGGCACAGATACGCAGTATTTT. Translated, it gives CASSLYQGRGTDTQYF. The full variable domain, rest sourced from reference TRBV5-6 and TRBJ2-3, is DAGVTQSPTHLIKTRGQQVTLRCSPKSGHDTVSWYQQALGQGPQFIFQYYEEEERQRGNFPDRFSGHQFPNYSSELNVNALLLGDSALYLCASSLYQGRGTDTQYFGPGTRLTVL.

The V call is TRBV9, the J call TRBJ1-1; TRBD1 is a possible D gene (6 bases). The germline V gene encodes CDR1 SGDLS and CDR2 YYNGEE. This CDR3 has 14 residues. V shed 3 bases and J shed 5 bases, with 14 bases lying between them. The CDR3 spells CASSALQGSTEAFF. The CDR3 coding sequence is TGTGCCAGCAGCGCACTACAGGGTTCGACTGAAGCTTTCTTT.

The chain joins TRBV10-3 to TRBJ2-1, with TRBD2 identical over 12 bases. Germline-derived CDR1 and CDR2 are ENHRY and SYGVKD. This CDR3 spans 16 amino acids. Trimming took 7 bases from V and 0 from J; bases not matched to a gene: 4. In nucleotides, the CDR3 is TGTGCCATCAAAACTAGCGGGGGGAGCTCCTACAATGAGCAGTTCTTC. Translation: CAIKTSGGSSYNEQFF.

J is TRBJ2-2 and V is TRBV28; 14 nucleotides match TRBD2. This CDR3 has 18 amino acids. Germline values: CDR1 MDHEN, CDR2 SYDVKM. J gave up 4 bases and V 5 bases, and 9 bases lay outside the gene matches. As DNA, the CDR3 is TGTGCCAGCAGTCCGTGGACTAGCGGGAGGCGTGGCACCGGGGAGCTGTTTTTT. Translation: CASSPWTSGRRGTGELFF.

The chain employs TRBV28 and TRBJ2-6; D may be TRBD1 (5 bases). Looked up from germline, CDR1 is MDHEN and CDR2 is SYDVKM. Trimming took off 6 bases at V and 0 bases at J, with 12 bases between the two ends. The CDR3 runs to 16 residues. The chain's CDR3 is CASRGWGISGANVLTF. The CDR3 DNA sequence: TGTGCCAGCAGAGGATGGGGCATCTCTGGGGCCAACGTCCTGACTTTC. Together with reference TRBV28 and TRBJ2-6, the CDR3 gives the full variable domain: DVKVTQSSRYLVKRTGEKVFLECVQDMDHENMFWYRQDPGLGLRLIYFSYDVKMKEKGDIPEGYSVSREKKERFSLILESASTNQTSMYLCASRGWGISGANVLTFGAGSRLTVL.

This clone qualifies as medium-sized (0.01 to 0.1%). V usage is TRBV6-4 and J usage is TRBJ2-3, with 7 bases aligning to TRBD1. With V trimmed by 3 bases and J by 4 bases, 4 bases remained unmatched. The CDR3 loop spans 14 amino acids. Germline CDR1 reads MRHNA; CDR2 reads SNTAGT. Here the CDR3 DNA reads TGTGCCAGCAGTGAGGGACAGTCAGCAGATACGCAGTATTTT. As protein: CASSEGQSADTQYF.

The chain employs TRBV27 and TRBJ2-1; 11 nucleotides line up with TRBD2. This CDR3 has 15 amino acids. Germline trimming cut 7 bases from V and 4 bases from J; bases unmatched to any gene: 6. Germline CDR1 MNHEY, CDR2 SMNVEV (reference sequence). CDR3 DNA sequence: TGTGCCAGCACAGGACGGACTAGCGGGTACAATGAGCAGTTCTTC. Protein sequence: CASTGRTSGYNEQFF.